The clone carrying this T cell receptor (beta chain) showed up many times. A single record per CDR3 protein comes from TCRdb applying MiXCR to the 5' RACE reads. Of some 250,000 distinct CDR3 sequences listed, less than 9% are singletons. This specimen comes from a study of T cells after yellow fever vaccination. Per germline, CDR1 SGHRS and CDR2 YFSETQ. The CDR3 is made up of 14 amino acids. The V end was cut by 4 bases, the J end by 7 bases, with 14 bases between. The TCR originated in a man aged 30 to 39 who received the YFV17D yellow fever vaccine. The rearrangement links TRBV5-1 to TRBJ2-2; possibly TRBD1 or TRBD2 for D (5 bases each). The source material was CD4+ T cells sorted from PBMCs, sampled 15 days after the yellow fever booster vaccination. The CDR3 region has the DNA TGCGCCAGCAGCACGGGGACGGTAATCGGGGAGCTGTTTTTT. It is translated as CASSTGTVIGELFF.